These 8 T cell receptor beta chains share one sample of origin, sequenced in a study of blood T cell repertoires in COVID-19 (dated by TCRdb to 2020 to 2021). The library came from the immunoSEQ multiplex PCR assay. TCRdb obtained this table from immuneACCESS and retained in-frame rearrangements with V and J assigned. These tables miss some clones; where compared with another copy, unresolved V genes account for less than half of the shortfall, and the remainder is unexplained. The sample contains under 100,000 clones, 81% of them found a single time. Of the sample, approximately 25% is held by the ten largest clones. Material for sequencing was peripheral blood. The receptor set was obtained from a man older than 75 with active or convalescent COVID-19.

CDR3 in amino acids: CASSLDRGLDSPLHF. Written as DNA, the CDR3 is TGCGCCAGCAGCTTGGACAGGGGCCTGGATTCACCCCTCCACTTT. The J gene is TRBJ1-6, the V gene TRBV5-1, with TRBD1 matching 7 bases. V shed 0 bases and J 8 bases; nucleotides not matched to a gene: 5. The CDR3 consists of 15 residues. CDR1 SGHRS and CDR2 YFSETQ come from the germline V gene.

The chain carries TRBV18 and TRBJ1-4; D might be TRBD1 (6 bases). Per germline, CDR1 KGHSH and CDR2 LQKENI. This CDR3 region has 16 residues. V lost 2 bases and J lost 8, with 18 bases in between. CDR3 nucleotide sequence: TGTGCCAGCTCACCATACGCAGGGGCGATTGGGGAAAAACTGTTTTTT. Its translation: CASSPYAGAIGEKLFF.

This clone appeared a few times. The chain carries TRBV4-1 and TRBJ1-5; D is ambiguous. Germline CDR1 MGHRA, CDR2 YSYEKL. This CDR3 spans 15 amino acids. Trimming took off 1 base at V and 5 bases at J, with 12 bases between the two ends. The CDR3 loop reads CASSQGWQDYQPQHF. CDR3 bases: TGCGCCAGCAGCCAAGGGTGGCAGGACTATCAGCCCCAGCATTTT.

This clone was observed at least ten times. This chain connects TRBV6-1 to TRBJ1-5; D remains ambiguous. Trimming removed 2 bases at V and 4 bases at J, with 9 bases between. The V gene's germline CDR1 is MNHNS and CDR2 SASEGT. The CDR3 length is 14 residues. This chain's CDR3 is CASSENPENQPQHF. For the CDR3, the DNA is TGTGCCAGCAGTGAAAACCCGGAGAATCAGCCCCAGCATTTT.

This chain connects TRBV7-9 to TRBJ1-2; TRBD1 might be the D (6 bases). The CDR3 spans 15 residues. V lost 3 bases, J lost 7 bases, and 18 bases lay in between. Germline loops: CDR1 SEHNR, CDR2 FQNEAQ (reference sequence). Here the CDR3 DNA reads TGTGCCAGCAGCTTCAGCGGACAGATAAGTGGTGGCTACACCTTC. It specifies CASSFSGQISGGYTF.

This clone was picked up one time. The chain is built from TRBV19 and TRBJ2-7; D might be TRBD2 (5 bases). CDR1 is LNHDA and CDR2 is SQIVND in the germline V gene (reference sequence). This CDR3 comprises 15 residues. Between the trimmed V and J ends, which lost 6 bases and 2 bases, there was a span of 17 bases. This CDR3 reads CASRTLAAETYEQYF. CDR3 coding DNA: TGTGCCAGTAGGACGTTAGCAGCGGAAACCTACGAGCAGTACTTC.

CDR3 protein: CASSGKLGGGAYEQYF. The CDR3 DNA is TGTGCCAGCAGTGGGAAGCTTGGCGGGGGAGCCTACGAGCAGTACTTC. The chain is built from TRBV2 and TRBJ2-7, with 7 nucleotides matching TRBD2. Trimming at V came to 4 bases and at J to 2 bases, leaving 11 bases not matched to a gene. The CDR3 is 16 amino acids. CDR1 and CDR2 from the germline V gene are SNHLY and FYNNEI. Full variable domain (missing parts from reference TRBV2 and TRBJ2-7): EPEVTQTPSHQVTQMGQEVILRCVPISNHLYFYWYRQILGQKVEFLVSFYNNEISEKSEIFDDQFSVERPDGSNFTLKIRSTKLEDSAMYFCASSGKLGGGAYEQYFGPGTRLTVT.

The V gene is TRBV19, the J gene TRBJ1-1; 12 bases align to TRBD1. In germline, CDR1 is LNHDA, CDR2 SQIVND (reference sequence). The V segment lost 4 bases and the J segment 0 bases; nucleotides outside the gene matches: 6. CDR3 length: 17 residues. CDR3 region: CASSTLGTGGVNTEAFF. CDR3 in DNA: TGTGCCAGTAGTACGCTCGGGACAGGGGGCGTGAACACTGAAGCTTTCTTT.